The present entry profiles one T cell receptor (beta chain) with its context. From roughly 390 ng of RNA, a library with molecular barcoded alpha/delta and beta/gamma adaptors was made. Via MiXCR, TCRdb re-called the reads, giving one row per CDR3 protein. This table holds around 130,000 distinct CDR3 sequences, 10% to 15% found once. The CDR3 runs 14 residues. V shed 2 bases and J shed 0 bases, with 5 bases lying between them. In germline, CDR1 is MNHNS, CDR2 SASEGT. The data derive from a study of read filtering for tumor transcriptome and immune sequencing. The receptor was derived from a donor aged 40 or older with multiple myeloma. Sequences were obtained from a population of CD138-negative cells sorted from bone marrow. The chain uses TRBV6-1 and TRBJ2-4; D is unresolved. CDR3 coding DNA: TGTGCCAGCAGTGAAAGGGCAGCCAAAAACATTCAGTACTTC. It specifies CASSERAAKNIQYF.